What follows are 26 T cell receptor beta chains derived from one specimen sequenced in a study of blood T cell repertoires in COVID-19. TCRdb's copy holds only in-frame clones and misses some; the assay was immunoSEQ multiplex PCR. The profile shows about 120,000 clones, around nine tenths of them singletons. The sequencing sample was made of peripheral blood. The receptors originated from a woman in her 70s with COVID-19, enrolled during active disease.

The rearrangement joins TRBV7-9 to TRBJ2-7; D gene ambiguous. V was pared by 7 bases and J by 3 bases, with 10 bases between. Germline-derived CDR1 and CDR2 are SEHNR and FQNEAQ (reference sequence). CDR3 length: 12 residues. In DNA, the CDR3 is TGTGCCAGCACCCTAACCGGCTACGAGCAGTACTTC. This gives the protein CASTLTGYEQYF.

This clone appeared once. The genes are TRBV6-1 and TRBJ2-1, with 11 nucleotides matching TRBD1. Trimming cost V 2 bases and J 3 bases; bases outside gene matches: 6. CDR1 and CDR2 from the germline V gene are MNHNS and SASEGT. The CDR3 is made up of 17 amino acids. CDR3 region: CASSEFRTGGFYNEQFF. In DNA, the CDR3 is TGTGCCAGCAGTGAATTCCGGACAGGGGGCTTCTACAATGAGCAGTTCTTC.

This sequence joins TRBV6-5 and TRBJ2-7; 10 nucleotides line up with TRBD1. The germline CDR1 and CDR2 sequences are MNHEY and SVGAGI. The CDR3 sequence is 14 residues long. Germline trimming cut 6 bases from V and 4 bases from J; bases unmatched to any gene: 6. The CDR3 nucleotides are TGTGCCAGCAGACGGGGACAGGGGATGTACGAGCAGTACTTC. It codes for CASRRGQGMYEQYF.

The V and J genes are TRBV18 and TRBJ2-1, with 12 bases fitting TRBD2. The CDR3 spans 15 residues. Germline lookup yields CDR1 KGHSH and CDR2 LQKENI. J lost 6 bases, V lost 6 bases, and 6 bases had no gene match. The CDR3 DNA reads TGTGCCAGCTCCCTAGCGGGGGGGCCTGCCAATGAGCAGTTCTTC. Translated: CASSLAGGPANEQFF.

The rearrangement uses TRBV10-1 and TRBJ2-2; D ambiguous. The CDR3 is made up of 14 amino acids. Deletions cut 7 bases from V and 5 bases from J, with 14 bases between. Germline V lookup: CDR1 WNHNN, CDR2 SYGVQD (reference sequence). DNA of the CDR3: TGCGCCAGCACCGGAAAGCCGGAGACCGGGGAGCTGTTTTTT. It encodes CASTGKPETGELFF.

The rearrangement links TRBV20-1 to TRBJ2-3, with D unclear. Germline V gene lookup returns CDR1 DFQATT and CDR2 SNEGSKA (reference sequence). The V and J ends lost 3 bases and 2 bases respectively, with 15 bases between them. This CDR3 has 15 residues. This CDR3 is CSASAAVDHTDTQYF. Here the CDR3 DNA reads TGCAGTGCTAGTGCGGCGGTGGATCACACAGATACGCAGTATTTT.

The chain employs TRBV19 and TRBJ2-1, with D perhaps matching TRBD1 (5 bases). Looked up from germline, CDR1 is LNHDA and CDR2 is SQIVND (reference sequence). Trimming shortened V by 3 bases and J by 5 bases, and 8 bases separated the two germline ends. CDR3 size: 13 residues. The CDR3, as DNA: TGTGCCAGTAGTATGGGGCAGAACAATGAGCAGTTCTTC. Encoded protein: CASSMGQNNEQFF.

V is TRBV5-6 and J is TRBJ1-1; 8 bases line up with TRBD1. The V gene's germline CDR1 is SGHDT and CDR2 YYEEEE. The CDR3 is made up of 16 amino acids. J lost 5 bases, V lost 0 bases, and 9 bases had no gene match. The CDR3 sequence is CASSLALLDRVTEAFF. The CDR3 bases are TGTGCCAGCAGCTTGGCGCTTTTGGACAGGGTTACTGAAGCTTTCTTT.

The rearrangement uses TRBV4-1 and TRBJ2-1; TRBD2 agrees at 7 bases. Trimming cost V 11 bases and J 2 bases; bases outside gene matches: 6. This CDR3 comprises 13 residues. Germline lookup yields CDR1 MGHRA and CDR2 YSYEKL. The CDR3 DNA sequence: TGCGCCTCTAGACTAGCCACCTACAATGAGCAGTTCTTC. Translated: CASRLATYNEQFF.

The chain is built from TRBV7-2 and TRBJ1-3; the D gene is possibly TRBD1 (5 bases). In germline, CDR1 is SGHTA, CDR2 FQGNSA. The CDR3 has 15 residues. Trimming cost V 1 base and J 4 bases, with 11 bases left between them. The CDR3, as DNA: TGTGCCAGCAGCTTAGGGCGGGGCCGAGGAAACACCATATATTTT. Protein sequence: CASSLGRGRGNTIYF.

This clone was found once. The chain links TRBV10-2 to TRBJ1-4, with D uncertain. Trimming stripped 3 bases from V and 7 bases from J, with 15 bases between. Germline V lookup: CDR1 WSHSY, CDR2 SAAADI. The CDR3 loop spans 15 amino acids. The CDR3 DNA reads TGCGCCAGCAGTGAATTAGAGGATATGAGTGAAAAACTGTTTTTT. Translation: CASSELEDMSEKLFF.

The chain links TRBV5-8 to TRBJ2-5; 7 bases are a match to TRBD1. Germline lookup yields CDR1 SGHTS and CDR2 YDEGEE. The J segment lost 4 bases and the V segment lost 4 bases, leaving 10 bases of the junction unmatched. This CDR3 is 15 amino acids long. Here the CDR3 DNA reads TGTGCCAGCAGCGTCCGACGGACAGGCGTAGAGACCCAGTACTTC. This codes for CASSVRRTGVETQYF. The full variable domain, rest sourced from reference TRBV5-8 and TRBJ2-5, is EAGVTQSPTHLIKTRGQQATLRCSPISGHTSVYWYQQALGLGLQFLLWYDEGEERNRGNFPPRFSGRQFPNYSSELNVNALELEDSALYLCASSVRRTGVETQYFGPGTRLLVL.

This chain joins TRBV29-1 and TRBJ2-2, with 7 bases lining up with TRBD1. This CDR3 has 15 amino acids. Germline CDR1 is SQVTM and CDR2 is ANQGSEA. J was trimmed by 5 bases and V by 7 bases; bases with no gene match: 13. The CDR3 DNA sequence: TGCAGCGCCTCTGAGGGGGCAGGGCGGACCGGGGAGCTGTTTTTT. Translating it yields CSASEGAGRTGELFF.

The CDR3 region has the DNA TGTGCCAGTAAGGACAGGGATCCAACTAATGAAAAACTGTTTTTT. It encodes CASKDRDPTNEKLFF. The chain recombines TRBV19 with TRBJ1-4; 8 nucleotides agree with TRBD1. J lost 0 bases, V lost 7 bases, and 4 bases had no gene match. The CDR3 sequence is 15 residues long. Germline V gives CDR1 LNHDA, CDR2 SQIVND (reference sequence).

The J gene is TRBJ1-4, the V gene TRBV5-6; D ambiguous. The CDR3 covers 15 residues. Germline lookup yields CDR1 SGHDT and CDR2 YYEEEE. The germline V and J ends were trimmed by 4 bases and 5 bases, with 15 bases remaining between them. In nucleotides, the CDR3 is TGTGCCAGCAGCCGGGCGGGGTCCGTAAATGAAAAACTGTTTTTT. Translation: CASSRAGSVNEKLFF.

V usage is TRBV20-1 and J usage is TRBJ2-5, with 8 bases fitting TRBD1. Per germline, CDR1 DFQATT and CDR2 SNEGSKA (reference sequence). The CDR3 extends over 14 amino acids. Unmatched junction bases numbered 8, after V lost 3 bases and J lost 5 bases. CDR3 coding DNA: TGCAGTGCTAGTGCGACAGGGGTCGGGGAGACCCAGTACTTC. It is translated as CSASATGVGETQYF.

The chain is built from TRBV4-1 and TRBJ1-2, with D hard to call. V lost 1 base and J 3 bases, leaving 6 bases between the germline ends. Germline V gene data show CDR1 as MGHRA and CDR2 as YSYEKL. The CDR3 has 13 residues. CDR3 sequence: CASSQGTDYGYTF. In DNA, the CDR3 is TGCGCCAGCAGCCAAGGTACGGACTATGGCTACACCTTC.

This chain uses TRBV5-1 with TRBJ1-5; D might be TRBD1 (6 bases). Germline V gene sequence: CDR1 SGHRS, CDR2 YFSETQ. The CDR3 loop spans 16 amino acids. V was trimmed by 2 bases and J by 0 bases, leaving 12 bases between them. CDR3 sequence: CASSLFGQSSNQPQHF. The CDR3 bases are TGCGCCAGCAGCTTATTTGGACAGAGTAGCAATCAGCCCCAGCATTTT.

The chain employs TRBV6-5 and TRBJ2-7; D may be TRBD1 (5 bases). Germline V gives CDR1 MNHEY, CDR2 SVGAGI. The CDR3 extends over 13 amino acids. V shed 2 bases and J shed 5 bases, with 10 bases lying between them. The CDR3 protein is CASSYDWGHEQYF. Written as DNA, the CDR3 is TGTGCCAGCAGTTACGACTGGGGCCACGAGCAGTACTTC.

The chain combines TRBV2 with TRBJ1-1; weak D call: TRBD1 (6 bases). Trimming cost V 6 bases and J 4 bases, with 21 bases left between them. This CDR3 is 16 amino acids long. Germline V gene data show CDR1 as SNHLY and CDR2 as FYNNEI. CDR3 sequence: CASSEIPTGMGTEAFF. CDR3 nucleotides: TGTGCCAGCAGCGAAATCCCTACAGGGATGGGCACTGAAGCTTTCTTT.

V is TRBV6-1 and J is TRBJ1-2; D not resolved. Germline V gives CDR1 MNHNS, CDR2 SASEGT. There are 17 residues in the CDR3. V was cut by 2 bases and J by 4 bases, with 20 bases left in between. CDR3: CASSEKIRAAPSYGYTF. For the CDR3, the DNA is TGTGCCAGCAGTGAAAAGATCCGCGCAGCGCCATCCTATGGCTACACCTTC.

The V call is TRBV21-1, the J call TRBJ1-3; TRBD1 is taken as the D call from the table, unchecked against the DNA. TRBV21-1 is tagged as a pseudogene. This CDR3 is 15 amino acids long. CDR3 bases: TGTGCCAGCAGCAAATTGGGGCGGACTGGAAACACCATATATTTT. It specifies CASSKLGRTGNTIYF.

This clone was seen a single time. The chain is built from TRBV18 and TRBJ1-5; the D gene is possibly TRBD1 (6 bases). V lost 1 base and J lost 0, with 13 bases in between. This CDR3 has 17 residues. The germline gives CDR1 KGHSH, CDR2 LQKENI. The CDR3 sequence is CASSPQQGRASNQPQHF. The CDR3 DNA is TGTGCCAGCTCACCACAACAGGGTAGGGCTAGCAATCAGCCCCAGCATTTT.

The chain links TRBV12-3 or TRBV12-4 to TRBJ2-7; TRBD2 is a possible D gene (6 bases). This CDR3 spans 12 amino acids. The germline V and J ends were trimmed by 3 bases and 6 bases, with 9 bases remaining between them. The CDR3 nucleotides read TGTGCCAGCAGTTTTATGACTAGCGAGCAGTACTTC. Protein sequence: CASSFMTSEQYF.

This sequence joins TRBV29-1 and TRBJ2-1, with 8 bases lining up with TRBD2. Germline CDR1 is SQVTM and CDR2 is ANQGSEA. The V gene end was trimmed by 3 bases and the J gene end by 15 bases; junction bases not matched to a gene: 4. The CDR3 totals 10 residues. The CDR3 loop reads CSVDGGAPFF. In DNA form, the CDR3 reads TGCAGCGTTGACGGGGGGGCCCCGTTCTTC.

This clone was counted a few times. The chain combines TRBV5-4 with TRBJ2-3, with D maybe TRBD2 (6 bases). Germline-derived CDR1 and CDR2 are SGHNT and YYREEE (reference sequence). The ends were cut back, 5 bases at V and 0 bases at J, with 22 bases in the middle. The CDR3 has 18 residues. The CDR3 bases are TGTGCCAGCAGGCCGGGCAAGGGCGGGGATACTAGCACAGATACGCAGTATTTT. It encodes CASRPGKGGDTSTDTQYF.